This TCR beta chain stems from a study of blood T cell repertoires in COVID-19. The length of the CDR3 is 16 residues. Trimming cost V 0 bases and J 4 bases, with 12 bases left between them. Per germline, CDR1 KGHDR and CDR2 SFDVKD. This table comes from immunoSEQ multiplex PCR, and its TCRdb copy is limited to in-frame clones, with some not included. The sample consists of about 210,000 clones, 70% to 90% of them appearing once. Sequences were obtained from PBMCs or T cells enriched from blood (not recorded which). The chain is built from TRBV24-1 and TRBJ2-1; possibly TRBD1 for D (5 bases). This receptor was taken from a woman between 40 and 55 years old with acute COVID-19. The CDR3 region has the DNA TGTGCCACCAGTGATTTGGCGGCAGGGCTGTACAATGAGCAGTTCTTC. This gives the protein CATSDLAAGLYNEQFF.